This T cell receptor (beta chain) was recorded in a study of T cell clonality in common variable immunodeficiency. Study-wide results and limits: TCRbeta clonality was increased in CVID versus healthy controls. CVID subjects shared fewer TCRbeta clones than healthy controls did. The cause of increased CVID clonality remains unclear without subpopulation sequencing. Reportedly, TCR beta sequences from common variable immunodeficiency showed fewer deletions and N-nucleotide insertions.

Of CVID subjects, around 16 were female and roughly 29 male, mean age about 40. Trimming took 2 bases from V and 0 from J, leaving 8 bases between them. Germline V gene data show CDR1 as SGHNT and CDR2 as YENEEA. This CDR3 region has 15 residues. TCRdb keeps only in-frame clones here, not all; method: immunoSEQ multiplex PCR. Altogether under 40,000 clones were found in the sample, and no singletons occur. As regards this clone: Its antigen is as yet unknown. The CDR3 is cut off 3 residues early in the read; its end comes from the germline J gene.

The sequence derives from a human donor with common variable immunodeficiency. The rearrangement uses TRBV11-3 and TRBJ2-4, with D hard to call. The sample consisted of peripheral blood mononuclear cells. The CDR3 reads CASSLINLAKNIQYF. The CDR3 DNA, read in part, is TGTGCCAGCAGCTTAATAAACTTAGCCAAAAACATT.